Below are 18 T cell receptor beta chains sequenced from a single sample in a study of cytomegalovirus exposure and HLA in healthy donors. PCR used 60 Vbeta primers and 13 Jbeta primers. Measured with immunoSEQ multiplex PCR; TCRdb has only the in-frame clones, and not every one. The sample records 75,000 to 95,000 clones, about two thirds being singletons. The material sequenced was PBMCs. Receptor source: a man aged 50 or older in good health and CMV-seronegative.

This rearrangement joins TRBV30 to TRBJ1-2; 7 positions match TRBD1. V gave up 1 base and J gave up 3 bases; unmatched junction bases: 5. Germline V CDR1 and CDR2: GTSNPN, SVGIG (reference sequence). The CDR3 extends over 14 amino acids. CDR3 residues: CAWSGARGYYGYTF. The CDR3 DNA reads TGTGCCTGGAGTGGGGCCAGGGGGTACTATGGCTACACCTTC.

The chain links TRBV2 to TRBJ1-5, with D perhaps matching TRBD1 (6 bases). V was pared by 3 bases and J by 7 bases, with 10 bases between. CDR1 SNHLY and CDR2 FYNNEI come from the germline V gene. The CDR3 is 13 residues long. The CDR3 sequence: CASSEGAGQPQHF. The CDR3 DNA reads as TGTGCCAGCAGTGAGGGGGCCGGGCAGCCCCAGCATTTT.

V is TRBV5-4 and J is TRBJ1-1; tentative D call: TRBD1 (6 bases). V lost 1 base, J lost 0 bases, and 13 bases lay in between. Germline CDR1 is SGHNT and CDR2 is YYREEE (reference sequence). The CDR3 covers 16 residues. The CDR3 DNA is TGTGCCAGCAGCTTGCAGGGGACCCTTATGAACACTGAAGCTTTCTTT. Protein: CASSLQGTLMNTEAFF.

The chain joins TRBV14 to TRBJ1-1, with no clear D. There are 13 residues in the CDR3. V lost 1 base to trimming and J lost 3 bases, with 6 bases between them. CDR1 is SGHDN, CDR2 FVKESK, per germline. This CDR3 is CASSQVLYTEAFF. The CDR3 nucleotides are TGTGCCAGCAGCCAAGTCCTTTACACTGAAGCTTTCTTT.

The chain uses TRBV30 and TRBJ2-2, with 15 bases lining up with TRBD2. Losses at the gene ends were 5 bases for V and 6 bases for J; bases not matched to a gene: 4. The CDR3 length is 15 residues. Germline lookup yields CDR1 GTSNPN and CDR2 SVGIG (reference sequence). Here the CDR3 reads CAWDRTSGGAGELFF. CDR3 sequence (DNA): TGTGCCTGGGACAGGACTAGCGGGGGGGCCGGGGAGCTGTTTTTT.

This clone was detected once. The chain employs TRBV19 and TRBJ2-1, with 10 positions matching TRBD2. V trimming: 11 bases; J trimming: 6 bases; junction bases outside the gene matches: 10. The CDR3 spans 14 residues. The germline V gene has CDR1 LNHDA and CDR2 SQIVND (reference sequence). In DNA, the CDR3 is TGTGCCGGACATACTAGCGGGAATCTCAATGAGCAGTTCTTC. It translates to CAGHTSGNLNEQFF.

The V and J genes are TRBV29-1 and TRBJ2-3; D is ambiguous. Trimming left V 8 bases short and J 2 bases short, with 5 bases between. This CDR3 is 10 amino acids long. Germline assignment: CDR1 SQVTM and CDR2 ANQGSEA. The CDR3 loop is CSTDTDTQYF. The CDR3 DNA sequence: TGCAGCACAGACACAGATACGCAGTATTTT.

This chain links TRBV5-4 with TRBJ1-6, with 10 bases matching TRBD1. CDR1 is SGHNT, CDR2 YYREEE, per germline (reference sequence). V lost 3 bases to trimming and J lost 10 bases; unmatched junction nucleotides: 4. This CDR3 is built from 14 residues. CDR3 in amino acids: CASSSTGGESPLHF. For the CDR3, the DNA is TGTGCCAGCAGCTCGACAGGGGGCGAGTCACCCCTCCACTTT.

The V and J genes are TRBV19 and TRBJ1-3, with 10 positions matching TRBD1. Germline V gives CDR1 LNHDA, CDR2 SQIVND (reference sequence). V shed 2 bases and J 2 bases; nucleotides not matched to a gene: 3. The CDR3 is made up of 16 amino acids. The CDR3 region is CASSITGTGAGNTIYF. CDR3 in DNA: TGTGCCAGTAGTATAACCGGGACAGGGGCTGGAAACACCATATATTTT.

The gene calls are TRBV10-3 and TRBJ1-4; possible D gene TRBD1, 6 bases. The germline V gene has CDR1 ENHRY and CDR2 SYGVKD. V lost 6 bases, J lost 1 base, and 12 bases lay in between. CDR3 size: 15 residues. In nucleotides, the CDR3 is TGTGCCATCAGCCCCAGGGGTCGAACTAATGAAAAACTGTTTTTT. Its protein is CAISPRGRTNEKLFF.

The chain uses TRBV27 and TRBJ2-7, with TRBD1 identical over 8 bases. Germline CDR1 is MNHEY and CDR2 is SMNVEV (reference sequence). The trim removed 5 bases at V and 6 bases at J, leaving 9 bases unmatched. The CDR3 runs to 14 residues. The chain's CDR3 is CASSPGQGFVEQYF. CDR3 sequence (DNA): TGTGCCAGCAGTCCCGGACAGGGTTTTGTCGAGCAGTACTTC.

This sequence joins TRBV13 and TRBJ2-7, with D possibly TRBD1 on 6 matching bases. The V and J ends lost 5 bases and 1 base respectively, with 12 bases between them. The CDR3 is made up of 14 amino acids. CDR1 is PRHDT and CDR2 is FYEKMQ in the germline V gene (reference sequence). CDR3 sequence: CASSPRDKSYEQYF. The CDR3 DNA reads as TGTGCCAGCAGCCCCCGGGACAAGTCCTACGAGCAGTACTTC.

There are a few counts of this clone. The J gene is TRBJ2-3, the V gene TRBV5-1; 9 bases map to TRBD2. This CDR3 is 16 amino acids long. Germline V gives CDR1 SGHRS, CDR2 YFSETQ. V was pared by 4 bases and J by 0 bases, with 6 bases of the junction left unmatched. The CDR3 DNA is TGCGCCAGCAGCGAACCTAGCGGGACTAGCACAGATACGCAGTATTTT. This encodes CASSEPSGTSTDTQYF. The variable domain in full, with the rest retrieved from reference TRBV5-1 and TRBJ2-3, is KAGVTQTPRYLIKTRGQQVTLSCSPISGHRSVSWYQQTPGQGLQFLFEYFSETQRNKGNFPGRFSGRQFSNSRSEMNVSTLELGDSALYLCASSEPSGTSTDTQYFGPGTRLTVL.

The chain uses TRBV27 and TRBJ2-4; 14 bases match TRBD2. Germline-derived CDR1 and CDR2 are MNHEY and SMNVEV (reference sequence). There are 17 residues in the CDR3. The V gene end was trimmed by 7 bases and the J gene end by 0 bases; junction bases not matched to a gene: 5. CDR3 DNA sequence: TGTGCCAGCACCGGACTAGCGGGAGGTTCAGCCAAAAACATTCAGTACTTC. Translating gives CASTGLAGGSAKNIQYF.

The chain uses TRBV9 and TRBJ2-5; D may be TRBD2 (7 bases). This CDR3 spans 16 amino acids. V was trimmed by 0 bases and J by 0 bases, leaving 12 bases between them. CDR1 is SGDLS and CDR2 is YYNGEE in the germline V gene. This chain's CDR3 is CASSVGGGGHQETQYF. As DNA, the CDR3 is TGTGCCAGCAGCGTAGGGGGCGGGGGCCACCAAGAGACCCAGTACTTC.

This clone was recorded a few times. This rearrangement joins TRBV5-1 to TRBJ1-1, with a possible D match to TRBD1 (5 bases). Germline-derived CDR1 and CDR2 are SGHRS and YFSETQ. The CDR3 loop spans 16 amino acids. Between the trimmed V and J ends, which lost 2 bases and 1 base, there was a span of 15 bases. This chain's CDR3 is CASSFFRDGQNTEAFF. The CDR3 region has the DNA TGCGCCAGCAGCTTTTTCAGGGATGGCCAGAACACTGAAGCTTTCTTT.

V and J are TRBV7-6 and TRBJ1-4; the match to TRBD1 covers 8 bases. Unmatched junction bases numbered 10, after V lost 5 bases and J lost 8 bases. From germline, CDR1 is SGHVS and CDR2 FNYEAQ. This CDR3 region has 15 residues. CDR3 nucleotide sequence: TGTGCCAGCAGCCCGATCGGACAGGGTGGAGAAAAACTGTTTTTT. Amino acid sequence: CASSPIGQGGEKLFF.

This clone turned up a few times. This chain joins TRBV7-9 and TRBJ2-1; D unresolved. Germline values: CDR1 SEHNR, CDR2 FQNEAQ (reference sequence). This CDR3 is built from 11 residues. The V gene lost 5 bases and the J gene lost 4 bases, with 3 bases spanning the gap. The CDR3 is CASSEYNEQFF. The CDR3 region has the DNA TGTGCCAGCAGCGAGTACAATGAGCAGTTCTTC.